This entry concerns a single TCR beta chain. The sample belongs to a study of blood T cell repertoires in COVID-19. Study information: Sample material is recorded as cDNA or gDNA derived from T cells, B-cell-depleted T cells, or PBMCs.

The study recruited people aged roughly 18 to 100 years across about 25 US areas. Clinical histories supplied by participants themselves formed the basis of cohort assignment. Before being deemed recovered, Cohort 3 donors had two negative PCRs, clearance, or symptom resolution. Trimming removed 6 bases at V and 4 bases at J, with 7 bases between. The CDR3 runs 11 residues. The V gene's germline CDR1 is ENHRY and CDR2 SYGVKD. Using immunoSEQ multiplex PCR, the repertoire was profiled, and TCRdb retains in-frame clones only, with some absent. The table includes fewer than 200,000 clones, under 90% detected once.

The sequence was obtained from a man in his forties or fifties who had recovered from COVID-19. The specimen sequenced was PBMCs or T cells enriched from blood (not recorded which). The chain employs TRBV10-3 and TRBJ2-7; D remains unclear. This chain's CDR3 is CAISVKYEQYF. As DNA, the CDR3 is TGTGCCATCAGCGTAAAATACGAGCAGTACTTC.